This is a list of T cell receptor beta chains from one sample in a study of Tregs in tolerant kidney transplant recipients. Assay used: immunoSEQ multiplex PCR; TCRdb lists only in-frame clones, some missing. The repertoire holds about 240,000 clones, with roughly 84% as singletons. The sample taken for sequencing was CD4+ T cells from blood. Receptors originate from a human donor in good health. Both conserved end residues are part of each CDR3. A D gene is named only where the DNA matches it firmly. Expanded clones get a size class; other rows say once, few or many, or leave the size out.

J: TRBJ2-4
V: TRBV6-5
size: NA
D: NA
DNA: TGTGCCAGCAGTTACGGGGCAGGTGTAGCCAAAAACATTCAGTACTTC
CDR3: CASSYGAGVAKNIQYF

J: TRBJ1-4
V: TRBV30
size: NA
D: TRBD1
DNA: TGTGCCTGGAGTATCCCTCTGGGACAGAATAATGAAAAACTGTTTTTT
CDR3: CAWSIPLGQNNEKLFF

J: TRBJ1-1
V: TRBV6-5
size: NA
D: TRBD1
DNA: TGTGCCAGCAGCCGGGACAGGGGACGGAACACTGAAGCTTTCTTT
CDR3: CASSRDRGRNTEAFF

J: TRBJ2-7
V: TRBV5-1
size: NA
D: TRBD1
DNA: TGCGCCAGCAGCTTGGTACAGGGGACCTCCTACGAGCAGTACTTC
CDR3: CASSLVQGTSYEQYF

J: TRBJ2-2
V: TRBV4-2
size: NA
D: TRBD2
DNA: TGTGCCAGCAGCCAAGTCACTCCTTTCCTAGCGGGAGGTTGGGACACCGGGGAGCTGTTTTTT
CDR3: CASSQVTPFLAGGWDTGELFF

J: TRBJ2-1
V: TRBV13
size: NA
D: TRBD2
DNA: TGTGCCAGCAGCTTTGGACTAGTCCCCAATGAGCAGTTCTTC
CDR3: CASSFGLVPNEQFF

J: TRBJ2-2
V: TRBV27
size: few
D: TRBD2
DNA: TGTGCCAGCAGTGTACTAGCGGGAGCTGGTACCGGGGAGCTGTTTTTT
CDR3: CASSVLAGAGTGELFF

J: TRBJ2-6
V: TRBV6-5
size: few
D: NA
DNA: TGTGCCAGCAGTTTCAAGATCTCTGGGGCCAACGTCCTGACTTTC
CDR3: CASSFKISGANVLTF

J: TRBJ1-2
V: TRBV5-1
size: NA
D: TRBD1
DNA: TGCGCCAGCAGCTTGGTAGGACAGGGAATATTTGGCTACACCTTC
CDR3: CASSLVGQGIFGYTF

J: TRBJ2-5
V: TRBV5-1
size: NA
D: TRBD2
DNA: TGCGCCAGCAGGGCGGGACTAGCGGGGGGAGAGACCCAGTACTTC
CDR3: CASRAGLAGGETQYF

J: TRBJ1-1
V: TRBV7-9
size: NA
D: NA
DNA: TGTGCCAGCAGCTTTGAGGGTATGATTAACACTGAAGCTTTCTTT
CDR3: CASSFEGMINTEAFF

J: TRBJ2-7
V: TRBV6-1
size: few
D: NA
DNA: TGTGCCACCTCGCGGGAGGGGACAGGGATGGCCGAGCAGTACTTC
CDR3: CATSREGTGMAEQYF

J: TRBJ2-7
V: TRBV2
size: few
D: NA
DNA: TGTGCCAGCAGTGGAGCGGGTGGGGAGCAGTACTTC
CDR3: CASSGAGGEQYF

J: TRBJ1-2
V: TRBV6-5
size: NA
D: NA
DNA: TGTGCCAGCAGGGGAAGTGGGGGGCCTAACTATGGCTACACCTTC
CDR3: CASRGSGGPNYGYTF

J: TRBJ2-3
V: TRBV29-1
size: NA
D: TRBD2
DNA: TGCAGCCTCAGAAGGTCGGCGGGAGGACTAGATACGCAGTATTTT
CDR3: CSLRRSAGGLDTQYF

J: TRBJ1-2
V: TRBV5-1
size: NA
D: NA
DNA: TGCGCCAGCAGCTTGGAGGCCAGGGCTTTTCTCTACACCTTC
CDR3: CASSLEARAFLYTF

J: TRBJ1-1
V: TRBV5-1
size: NA
D: NA
DNA: TGCGCCAGCAGCTTAACAGCAGGGAGCACTGAAGCTTTCTTT
CDR3: CASSLTAGSTEAFF

J: TRBJ2-2
V: TRBV19
size: NA
D: NA
DNA: TGTGCCAGTAGTATGCGGACCCAGAACACCGGGGAGCTGTTTTTT
CDR3: CASSMRTQNTGELFF

J: TRBJ2-7
V: TRBV27
size: NA
D: NA
DNA: TGTGCCAGCAGTCTGTCCCGGAGGGCTGACTACGAGCAGTACTTC
CDR3: CASSLSRRADYEQYF

J: TRBJ1-6
V: TRBV12-5
size: few
D: NA
DNA: TGTGCTAGTGGTTTGGACGGGCCGCGTACTTCACCCCTCCACTTT
CDR3: CASGLDGPRTSPLHF

J: TRBJ2-5
V: TRBV5-4
size: NA
D: TRBD2
DNA: TGTGCCAGCAGCTTCCAGCGGGAATACCAAGAGACCCAGTACTTC
CDR3: CASSFQREYQETQYF

J: TRBJ2-3
V: TRBV5-8
size: NA
D: NA
DNA: TGTGCCAGCAGCTTCGGGACCGCGGGCCCAGATACGCAGTATTTT
CDR3: CASSFGTAGPDTQYF

J: TRBJ1-5
V: TRBV7-2
size: NA
D: NA
DNA: TGTGCCAGCAGCTTAGGGTTGTGGAATCAGCCCCAGCATTTT
CDR3: CASSLGLWNQPQHF

J: TRBJ1-1
V: TRBV7-9
size: NA
D: NA
DNA: TGTGCCAGCAGCTTAGCGGCGGCGAGCTTT
CDR3: CASSLAAASF

J: TRBJ2-7
V: TRBV28
size: once
D: TRBD2
DNA: TGTGCCAGTAGAGTTAGCGGGAGGCCCTACGAGCAGTACTTC
CDR3: CASRVSGRPYEQYF

J: TRBJ2-2
V: TRBV5-6
size: few
D: TRBD1
DNA: TGTGCCAGCAGCCGCAGACAGGGGAGAACCGGGGAGCTGTTTTTT
CDR3: CASSRRQGRTGELFF

J: TRBJ2-5
V: TRBV10-1
size: NA
D: TRBD1
DNA: TGCGCCAGCAGTGGGGCGACAGGGGTCGCAGAGACCCAGTACTTC
CDR3: CASSGATGVAETQYF

J: TRBJ1-4
V: TRBV5-1
size: NA
D: NA
DNA: TGCGCCAGCAGCCCTGGCACGGGTGGTAGTGAAAAACTGTTTTTT
CDR3: CASSPGTGGSEKLFF